This TCR beta chain was sequenced in a study of T-cell memory formation after mild COVID-19. Findings of the study overall: Some SARS-CoV-2-responding clones were already detected in memory before infection. Day 15 to 85 contractors were CD4/CD8 balanced; later expanders leaned CD4+. CD4+ contracting clones were found mainly in CM and EM, and CD8+ ones in EMRA.

As for this clonotype: Antigen unknown.

TCRdb independently ran MiXCR on the 5' RACE reads; one entry per CDR3 protein. The table has over 150,000 distinct CDR3 sequences, 13% seen once; the top ten hold 2.5% to 3.5%. This CDR3 region has 17 residues. V trimming: 6 bases; J trimming: 2 bases; junction bases outside the gene matches: 7. Sequenced: PBMCs or a T cell subset sorted from them (not recorded which). The sequence came from a man between 18 and 35 years old who had mild COVID-19 (a few samples of this study predate the infection). Cell type and time point are not known. The chain links TRBV12-3 or TRBV12-4 to TRBJ2-7; 16 bases align to TRBD2. The CDR3 DNA is TGTGCCAGCAGCCCTGGGACTAGCGGGGGGGAACCCTACGAGCAGTACTTC. This sequence encodes CASSPGTSGGEPYEQYF.